The rows below give T cell receptor beta chains drawn from one sample of a study of cytomegalovirus exposure and HLA in healthy donors. This table comes from immunoSEQ multiplex PCR, and its TCRdb copy is limited to in-frame clones, with some not included. The sample shows more than 100,000 clones, around two thirds of them seen only once. The sequencing input was PBMCs. The origin of the receptors is a woman in her 40s in good health and CMV-seropositive. The CDR3 runs from the conserved cysteine through the conserved F or W. Fields, in order: D gene, V gene, clone size, J gene, CDR3 DNA, CDR3 protein. The D gene is left open where the match is weak. Size values are once, few and many counts, or a class for expanded clones, and some rows have none.

d_gene: -
v_gene: TRBV30
abundance: few
j_gene: TRBJ1-1
CDR3nt: TGTGCCTGGAGTGCCCGACAGGACACTGAAGCTTTCTTT
CDR3aa: CAWSARQDTEAFF

d_gene: TRBD1
v_gene: TRBV27
abundance: -
j_gene: TRBJ1-1
CDR3nt: TGTGCCAGCAGCAGGACAGGGTCTGAAGCTTTCTTT
CDR3aa: CASSRTGSEAFF

d_gene: -
v_gene: TRBV6-5
abundance: -
j_gene: TRBJ2-1
CDR3nt: TGTGCCAGCAGTTACAGCAGGGGCGATGAGCAGTTCTTC
CDR3aa: CASSYSRGDEQFF

d_gene: TRBD1
v_gene: TRBV28
abundance: -
j_gene: TRBJ2-5
CDR3nt: TGTGCCAGCAGTCCCGGGACAGGGGAAGAGACCCAGTACTTC
CDR3aa: CASSPGTGEETQYF

d_gene: TRBD2
v_gene: TRBV25-1
abundance: -
j_gene: TRBJ2-5
CDR3nt: TGTGCCAGCAGTGATGAGCGGGGGGACCAAGAGACCCAGTACTTC
CDR3aa: CASSDERGDQETQYF

d_gene: -
v_gene: TRBV11-3
abundance: -
j_gene: TRBJ1-1
CDR3nt: TGTGCCAGCAGCCCAATAAGGGGGTCGAACACTGAAGCTTTCTTT
CDR3aa: CASSPIRGSNTEAFF

d_gene: TRBD2
v_gene: TRBV7-2
abundance: -
j_gene: TRBJ2-1
CDR3nt: TGTGCCAGCAGACGGGCGGGGGATGAGCAGTTCTTC
CDR3aa: CASRRAGDEQFF

d_gene: -
v_gene: TRBV30
abundance: -
j_gene: TRBJ2-5
CDR3nt: TGTGCCTGGAGTCCGAGGGGAGGATTAGGGGAGACCCAGTACTTC
CDR3aa: CAWSPRGGLGETQYF

d_gene: -
v_gene: TRBV5-1
abundance: -
j_gene: TRBJ2-5
CDR3nt: TGCGCCAGCAGCATGGACACCAACGGGAGGACCCAGTACTTC
CDR3aa: CASSMDTNGRTQYF

d_gene: -
v_gene: TRBV6-5
abundance: -
j_gene: TRBJ2-2
CDR3nt: TGTGCCAGCAGTTTAGGCAGGAAGAACACCGGGGAGCTGTTTTTT
CDR3aa: CASSLGRKNTGELFF

d_gene: TRBD2
v_gene: TRBV6-4
abundance: -
j_gene: TRBJ2-3
CDR3nt: TGTGCCAGAAGCGGGGCCACAGATACGCAGTATTTT
CDR3aa: CARSGATDTQYF

d_gene: -
v_gene: TRBV28
abundance: -
j_gene: TRBJ1-3
CDR3nt: TGTGCCAGCAGTTTTATGAGCTCTGGAAACACCATATATTTT
CDR3aa: CASSFMSSGNTIYF

d_gene: -
v_gene: TRBV28
abundance: -
j_gene: TRBJ1-3
CDR3nt: TGTGCCAGCAGTTCCAGGGCCTCTGGAAACACCATATATTTT
CDR3aa: CASSSRASGNTIYF

d_gene: TRBD2
v_gene: TRBV6-1
abundance: -
j_gene: TRBJ2-3
CDR3nt: TGTGCCAGCAGTCTGACTAGCGTCACAGATACGCAGTATTTT
CDR3aa: CASSLTSVTDTQYF

d_gene: TRBD1
v_gene: TRBV19
abundance: -
j_gene: TRBJ2-7
CDR3nt: TGTGCCAGTAGTATTGCCGGGACAGGGGTCTACGAGCAGTACTTC
CDR3aa: CASSIAGTGVYEQYF

d_gene: TRBD2
v_gene: TRBV2
abundance: few
j_gene: TRBJ2-7
CDR3nt: TGTGCCAGCAGTGGGGCGATAGCGGGAAACTCCTACGAGCAGTACTTC
CDR3aa: CASSGAIAGNSYEQYF

d_gene: TRBD1
v_gene: TRBV4-1
abundance: -
j_gene: TRBJ2-7
CDR3nt: TGCGCCAGCAGCCAGGACCGGGACAGGGGCTACGAGCAGTACTTC
CDR3aa: CASSQDRDRGYEQYF

d_gene: TRBD1
v_gene: TRBV5-1
abundance: -
j_gene: TRBJ2-2
CDR3nt: TGCGCCAGCAGCTTCGCCGGGACAGGGTTAGCCGGGGAGCTGTTTTTT
CDR3aa: CASSFAGTGLAGELFF

d_gene: TRBD1
v_gene: TRBV5-6
abundance: few
j_gene: TRBJ2-3
CDR3nt: TGTGCCAGCAGCAAACCGGGACAGGGGCAAGATACGCAGTATTTT
CDR3aa: CASSKPGQGQDTQYF

d_gene: TRBD1
v_gene: TRBV6-6
abundance: -
j_gene: TRBJ2-7
CDR3nt: TGTGCCAGCAGTAATCCCGGGACAGGGTACGAGCAGTACTTC
CDR3aa: CASSNPGTGYEQYF

d_gene: TRBD1
v_gene: TRBV9
abundance: -
j_gene: TRBJ1-6
CDR3nt: TGTGCCAGCAGCGTTGAGGACAGGGCTTCACCCCTCCACTTT
CDR3aa: CASSVEDRASPLHF

d_gene: -
v_gene: TRBV28
abundance: once
j_gene: TRBJ2-7
CDR3nt: TGTGCCAGCAGTTTTGGCCCTCCCATCCGTCCTTACGAGCAGTACTTC
CDR3aa: CASSFGPPIRPYEQYF

d_gene: -
v_gene: TRBV11-3
abundance: -
j_gene: TRBJ1-2
CDR3nt: TGTGCCAGCAGCTTATCGGGCAGGGACTATGGCTACACCTTC
CDR3aa: CASSLSGRDYGYTF

d_gene: -
v_gene: TRBV19
abundance: few
j_gene: TRBJ1-2
CDR3nt: TGTGCCAGTAGCTTAACAGGGCGTGGAGGCTACACCTTC
CDR3aa: CASSLTGRGGYTF

d_gene: -
v_gene: TRBV5-8
abundance: -
j_gene: TRBJ2-2
CDR3nt: TGTGCCAGCAGCTTAGGCAGCGACTTGGGCGGGGAGCTGTTTTTT
CDR3aa: CASSLGSDLGGELFF